This record looks at one TCR beta chain sequence and its context. The CDR3 sequence is 15 residues long. The V gene lost 4 bases and the J gene lost 10 bases, with 18 bases spanning the gap. CDR1 and CDR2 from the germline V gene are SGDLS and YYNGEE. The data belong to a study of blood T cell repertoires in COVID-19. Across the whole study: The analysed material was cDNA or gDNA that came from T cells, B-cell-depleted T cells, or PBMCs.

Profiling relied on immunoSEQ multiplex PCR, and the TCRdb table lists in-frame clones only, not all of them. Of over 85,000 clones detected, approximately 90% appear once; the ten largest clones hold roughly 4.2%. Recruited during active infection, patients (from Seattle) were subsequently followed longitudinally. Sequenced sample: peripheral blood. The chain has TRBV9 and TRBJ1-6; no reliable D call. This clonotype was sampled from a human donor with COVID-19, enrolled during active disease. The donor label of this sample is uncertain. CDR3: CASSLTPLSYSPLHF. DNA of the CDR3: TGTGCCAGCAGCCTCACACCCCTTTCGTACTCACCCCTCCACTTT.